What follows is one T cell receptor beta chain and its context. The length of the CDR3 is 14 residues. V was clipped by 7 bases and J by 5 bases; unmatched bases: 7. Germline V lookup: CDR1 SEHNR, CDR2 FQNEAQ (reference sequence). This entry comes from a study of blood T cell repertoires in COVID-19. The table came from immunoSEQ multiplex PCR; TCRdb's copy has only in-frame clones and leaves some out. This table has under 200,000 clones, roughly 80% appearing once. Researchers sorted participants into cohorts using their self-reported clinical history. What was sequenced was PBMCs or T cells enriched from blood (not recorded which). The receptor's source is a man over 45 who had recovered from COVID-19. The chain couples TRBV7-9 to TRBJ2-2; the match to TRBD2 covers 7 bases. This CDR3 is CASIVAGNTGELFF. The CDR3 nucleotides read TGTGCCAGCATAGTAGCGGGTAATACCGGGGAGCTGTTTTTT. The complete variable domain, with remaining parts taken from reference TRBV7-9 and TRBJ2-2, reads DTGVSQNPRHKITKRGQNVTFRCDPISEHNRLYWYRQTLGQGPEFLTYFQNEAQLEKSRLLSDRFSAERPKGSFSTLEIQRTEQGDSAMYLCASIVAGNTGELFFGEGSRLTVL.